What follows is one T cell receptor (beta chain) and its context. This sample is drawn from a study of T cell responses to AZD1222 COVID-19 vaccine. Measured with immunoSEQ multiplex PCR; TCRdb has only the in-frame clones, and not every one. The sample holds about 130,000 clones, approximately 80% seen once. The CDR3 sequence is 16 residues long. V was trimmed by 10 bases and J by 0 bases, leaving 19 bases between them. CDR1 is ENHRY, CDR2 SYGVKD, per germline. The sequenced sample was peripheral blood, obtained on day 0 of AZD1222 vaccination. The receptor comes from an adult in good health. The rearrangement links TRBV10-3 to TRBJ1-3; tentatively, D is TRBD1 (6 bases). CDR3 residues: CATMTGFKFSGNTIYF. The CDR3, as DNA: TGTGCCACCATGACAGGTTTCAAATTCTCTGGAAACACCATATATTTT.